This T cell receptor (beta chain) derives from a study of blood T cell repertoires in COVID-19 (TCRdb year 2020). Describing the broader study: Collaborator samples came from the United States, Italy and Spain and covered acute and convalescent phases of COVID-19. The material from the prospective study consisted of cDNA or gDNA derived from T cells, B-cell-depleted T cells, or PBMCs. Subjects who had been exposed to COVID-19, were actively infected with it, or had recovered from it provided the deeply sampled blood TCRbeta repertoires that made up the dataset. A freely available public database, intended as a resource for researchers studying the immune response to SARS-CoV-2, is where the repertoires were released. Samples were obtained from the ongoing ImmuneRACE study (first 160 participants) and from about 1,300 subjects provided by 6 global collaborators. A de-identified subject ID, COVID-19 status, age in years and sex were almost always included in the sample metadata. HLA class I and class II types, where available, came from metadata supplied by the sample provider rather than from assay-based typing.

What the authors observed across the whole study: How much clinical and demographic metadata was included differed by source and by participant, and the metadata was provided uncurated.

With regard to this clone: Its antigen is still unknown. No base-level quality is on record; no much larger clone is a single base apart.

The immunoSEQ Assay, a bias-controlled multiplex PCR, was used to amplify TCRbeta CDR3 regions from genomic DNA. In the original analysis: Nucleated cell counts per sample were estimated from amplification of reference gene primers within the assay. To quantify the absolute abundance of each unique TCRbeta CDR3 rearrangement, sequence reads were collapsed and filtered. Productive Simpson clonality was computed per sample as the square root of Simpson's diversity index over productive rearrangements. Drawn from immuneACCESS, this table holds only the in-frame rearrangements with V and J called that TCRdb kept. Clones are partly lost; checked studies trace under half to an unresolved V gene and leave the rest unexplained. The V and J calls and clone size were taken over from that table, and D and trimming were inferred from the DNA. The sample contains a few hundred thousand clones, almost 90% of them found a single time. Of the sample, about 14% is held by the ten largest clones.

V gives up 0 bases and J gives up 5 bases, and the segment between their germline ends measures 10 bases. Reading from cysteine to phenylalanine, the CDR3 counts 14 amino acids. Only the CDR3 DNA stays, 42 bases, in frame from base 1. CDR1 and CDR2 were assigned from the germline V gene (reference sequence) as LGHDT and YNNKEL. In the prospective study, participants were roughly 18 to 100 years old, resided in 25 or so geographic areas of the United States, and were enrolled through a virtual design. In the prospective study, cohorts were assigned on the basis of participant-reported clinical history obtained from a screening survey and a study questionnaire. Exposed participants were defined as having been in contact with someone with a PCR-confirmed or clinician-diagnosed COVID-19 case within 2 weeks of study entry. In the prospective study, whole blood, serum and a nasopharyngeal or oropharyngeal swab were collected from each participant by mobile phlebotomists. Prospective study participants could optionally give additional blood draws and questionnaires over an approximately 2-month period. Before DNA extraction, prospective study blood samples were shipped either frozen or at room temperature.

Specimen: PBMCs or T cells enriched from blood (not recorded which). The chain is made from TRBV3-1 (or the pseudogene TRBV3-2) and TRBJ2-5; D gene: possibly TRBD2, on 5 matching bases. This sequence was found in a man aged 25 to 40 who had been exposed to COVID-19. The CDR3 protein is CASSQDPAAETQYF. The bases read TGTGCCAGCAGCCAAGACCCAGCGGCGGAGACCCAGTACTTC.